What follows is one TCR beta chain and its context. The sample is drawn from a study of blood T cell repertoires in COVID-19. About the study: Samples taken during acute and convalescent COVID-19 were collected in the United States, Italy and Spain. T cells, B-cell-depleted T cells, or PBMCs provided the cDNA or gDNA that served as material.

Patients at the Seattle site were enrolled during active infection and followed longitudinally. Germline V gives CDR1 SGHAT, CDR2 FQNNGV. V lost 2 bases and J lost 3; bases outside the gene matches: 7. This CDR3 comprises 16 residues. Per the authors' pipeline: Amplification from reference gene primers served as the basis for estimated nucleated cell counts. Some clones are missing from TCRdb's copy, which holds only in-frame ones; the method was immunoSEQ multiplex PCR. V, J and clone size reflect that table, while D and trimming were determined from the DNA. This sample carries about 74,000 clones, approximately 89% of them seen once, and the ten largest clones take 2.6%.

The gene calls are TRBV11-2 and TRBJ2-3, with 8 bases identical to TRBD2. The sample consisted of peripheral blood. The receptor was isolated from a man over 45 with COVID-19, enrolled during active disease. CDR3 sequence reads: CASSLMPGGATDTQYF. The CDR3 DNA reads as TGTGCCAGCAGCTTAATGCCGGGGGGGGCAACAGATACGCAGTATTTT.